These 20 T cell receptor beta chains were sequenced from one sample in a study of beta chain features in type 1 diabetes. Expressed TCRB transcripts were sequenced after all isolated RNA was converted to cDNA. Profiling relied on immunoSEQ multiplex PCR, and the TCRdb table lists in-frame clones only, not all of them. The profile shows about 360,000 clones, around 12% of them singletons. The sequencing sample was made of naive CD4+ T cells from blood. All receptors come from a man between 18 and 35 years old in good health.

Only a few counts were recorded for this clone. The chain combines TRBV4-1 with TRBJ1-1; the match to TRBD1 covers 7 bases. This CDR3 has 18 amino acids. Unmatched junction bases numbered 17, after V lost 3 bases and J lost 4 bases. Per germline, CDR1 MGHRA and CDR2 YSYEKL. The CDR3 bases are TGCGCCAGCAGCCATCTCCTACCAACAGGGGTTCGGAGCACTGAAGCTTTCTTT. It is translated as CASSHLLPTGVRSTEAFF.

The rearrangement links TRBV6-5 to TRBJ2-6; D is unclear. Trimming pared 8 bases from V and 1 base from J, leaving 3 bases between. In germline, CDR1 is MNHEY, CDR2 SVGAGI. The CDR3 spans 12 residues. Here the CDR3 DNA reads TGTGCCAGCCAATCTGGGGCCAACGTCCTGACTTTC. Translated, it gives CASQSGANVLTF.

J is TRBJ2-2 and V is TRBV4-2; a weak D match, TRBD2 (6 bases). The CDR3 is made up of 17 amino acids. Germline lookup yields CDR1 LGHNA and CDR2 YNFKEQ. Trimming took off 0 bases at V and 3 bases at J, with 14 bases between the two ends. Written as DNA, the CDR3 is TGTGCCAGCAGCCAAGATGGGGCGGGAACCTACACCGGGGAGCTGTTTTTT. Protein product: CASSQDGAGTYTGELFF.

This clone has a handful of counts. Distinct nucleotide sequences in the sample also encode this CDR3. The rearrangement links TRBV6-6 to TRBJ2-7, with 9 bases matching TRBD1. This CDR3 is 13 amino acids long. V lost 6 bases and J lost 3; bases outside the gene matches: 3. Germline V gives CDR1 MNHNY, CDR2 SVGAGI (reference sequence). CDR3 loop: CASRPGQGYEQYF. Written as DNA, the CDR3 is TGTGCCAGCAGACCGGGACAGGGCTACGAGCAGTACTTC.

This rearrangement joins TRBV4-3 to TRBJ1-5, with D tentatively TRBD1 (6 bases). The CDR3 covers 16 residues. Germline values: CDR1 LGHNA, CDR2 YSLEER. Trimming stripped 0 bases from V and 3 bases from J, with 12 bases between. The CDR3 reads CASSQDRGGANQPQHF. In DNA, the CDR3 is TGCGCCAGCAGCCAAGATCGGGGGGGGGCCAATCAGCCCCAGCATTTT.

The chain is built from TRBV7-9 and TRBJ2-1; 11 positions agree with TRBD2. The CDR3 sequence is 18 residues long. The V gene's germline CDR1 is SEHNR and CDR2 FQNEAQ (reference sequence). Germline trimming cut 6 bases from V and 0 bases from J; bases unmatched to any gene: 10. In DNA, the CDR3 is TGTGCCAGCAGGGCCGGGACTAGCGGTCAGAACTCCTACAATGAGCAGTTCTTC. Its translation is CASRAGTSGQNSYNEQFF.

A note on this clone: Other DNA sequences in this sample translate to the same CDR3. The chain couples TRBV7-2 to TRBJ2-7; TRBD2 matches 7 bases. The germline gives CDR1 SGHTA, CDR2 FQGNSA. The V gene end was trimmed by 4 bases and the J gene end by 2 bases; junction bases not matched to a gene: 5. The length of the CDR3 is 14 residues. CDR3: CASSSRGGTYEQYF. The CDR3 DNA reads as TGTGCCAGCAGCTCCCGCGGGGGAACCTACGAGCAGTACTTC.

This sequence joins TRBV28 and TRBJ1-2; perhaps TRBD1 as D (6 bases). CDR3 size: 14 residues. The ends were cut back, 6 bases at V and 6 bases at J, with 17 bases in the middle. Looked up from germline, CDR1 is MDHEN and CDR2 is SYDVKM. As DNA, the CDR3 is TGTGCCAGCAGCTCCGAGGGGGGGGCGAATGGCTACACCTTC. This translates into CASSSEGGANGYTF.

This clone turned up a few times. The chain has TRBV10-3 and TRBJ2-5, with TRBD1 as a possible D gene (6 bases). CDR3 length equals 15 residues. Germline V gene data show CDR1 as ENHRY and CDR2 as SYGVKD. The germline V and J ends were trimmed by 6 bases and 4 bases, with 18 bases remaining between them. CDR3 loop: CAIRRDIGPRETQYF. Written as DNA, the CDR3 is TGTGCCATCAGGAGGGACATCGGACCACGAGAGACCCAGTACTTC.

This clone was seen a few times. The rearrangement uses TRBV5-6 and TRBJ2-1; D is uncertain. Between the trimmed V and J ends, which lost 4 bases and 2 bases, there was a span of 7 bases. The CDR3 totals 13 residues. Per the germline V gene, CDR1 is SGHDT and CDR2 is YYEEEE. The CDR3 region has the DNA TGTGCCAGCAGCCCTATTACCTACAATGAGCAGTTCTTC. Encoded protein: CASSPITYNEQFF. The full variable domain, completed using reference TRBV5-6 and TRBJ2-1, is DAGVTQSPTHLIKTRGQQVTLRCSPKSGHDTVSWYQQALGQGPQFIFQYYEEEERQRGNFPDRFSGHQFPNYSSELNVNALLLGDSALYLCASSPITYNEQFFGPGTRLTVL.

The chain couples TRBV7-3 to TRBJ1-5; D is unresolved. V was shortened by 5 bases and J by 5 bases, with 10 bases between the two germline ends. The CDR3 loop spans 13 amino acids. Germline V lookup: CDR1 SGHTA, CDR2 FQGTGA. The CDR3 protein is CASSRDSHQPQHF. The CDR3 DNA reads as TGTGCCAGCAGCCGTGACTCCCATCAGCCCCAGCATTTT.

The V call is TRBV18, the J call TRBJ2-7, with D perhaps TRBD2 (5 bases). CDR1 KGHSH and CDR2 LQKENI come from the germline V gene. This CDR3 has 13 amino acids. The germline V and J ends were trimmed by 6 bases and 4 bases, with 13 bases remaining between them. In DNA, the CDR3 is TGTGCCAGCTCCCGGGAAGCAACGTACGAGCAGTACTTC. It encodes CASSREATYEQYF.

This clone was seen a handful of times. The gene calls are TRBV18 and TRBJ2-7; 10 positions agree with TRBD2. The V segment lost 4 bases and the J segment 5 bases; nucleotides outside the gene matches: 8. This CDR3 is 15 amino acids long. CDR1 is KGHSH and CDR2 is LQKENI in the germline V gene. The CDR3 DNA follows: TGTGCCAGCTCACAGCAGCGGGGGGGCCGCGACGAGCAGTACTTC. Its translation: CASSQQRGGRDEQYF.

V usage is TRBV4-1 and J usage is TRBJ2-5, with 9 bases fitting TRBD2. This CDR3 contains 17 residues. The J segment lost 2 bases and the V segment lost 3 bases, leaving 10 bases of the junction unmatched. The germline V gene has CDR1 MGHRA and CDR2 YSYEKL. DNA of the CDR3: TGCGCCAGCAGCCATCCAGAAGGACTAGCGAATCAAGAGACCCAGTACTTC. Translated: CASSHPEGLANQETQYF.

The rearrangement links TRBV11-2 to TRBJ1-2, with D uncertain. Trimming took off 5 bases at V and 6 bases at J, with 10 bases between the two ends. CDR1 is SGHAT and CDR2 is FQNNGV in the germline V gene. This CDR3 is 12 amino acids long. The CDR3 DNA reads as TGTGCCAGCAGCCCCCCTGGGCATGGCTACACCTTC. Residues: CASSPPGHGYTF.

V usage is TRBV27 and J usage is TRBJ2-7; D is possibly TRBD2 (6 bases). CDR1 and CDR2 from the germline V gene are MNHEY and SMNVEV (reference sequence). V lost 5 bases to trimming and J lost 0 bases, with 14 bases between them. The CDR3 has 15 amino acids. The CDR3 protein is CASSVSGTASYEQYF. CDR3 bases: TGTGCCAGCAGTGTCTCCGGGACTGCCTCCTACGAGCAGTACTTC.

Points on this clone: At one end the junction does not follow the germline gene, possibly because of a read error. The chain combines TRBV5-4 with TRBJ2-1; no definite D call. This CDR3 is built from 13 residues. Germline loops: CDR1 SGHNT, CDR2 YYREEE (reference sequence). Here the CDR3 reads CASSQEFYNEQFF. In DNA, the CDR3 is TGCGCCAGCAGCCAAGAGTTCTACAATGAGCAGTTCTTC.

This clone occurred a few times. Other nucleotide sequences from this sample produce the same CDR3. The rearrangement joins TRBV5-1 to TRBJ2-1; D is perhaps TRBD2 (6 bases). There are 13 residues in the CDR3. In germline, CDR1 is SGHRS, CDR2 YFSETQ. Trimming left V 5 bases short and J 7 bases short, with 13 bases between. The CDR3 coding sequence is TGCGCCAGCAGTTCAGGCCGGGGGAATGAGCAGTTCTTC. It is translated as CASSSGRGNEQFF. The full variable domain, rest sourced from reference TRBV5-1 and TRBJ2-1, is KAGVTQTPRYLIKTRGQQVTLSCSPISGHRSVSWYQQTPGQGLQFLFEYFSETQRNKGNFPGRFSGRQFSNSRSEMNVSTLELGDSALYLCASSSGRGNEQFFGPGTRLTVL.

In this sample, this clone turned up a few times. The rearrangement joins TRBV19 to TRBJ1-1, with TRBD1 identical over 7 bases. In germline, CDR1 is LNHDA, CDR2 SQIVND (reference sequence). With V trimmed by 5 bases and J by 4 bases, 10 bases remained unmatched. This CDR3 has 15 residues. The DNA for the CDR3 is TGTGCCAGTAGTCCGGGACAGCGCTTGGTCACTGAAGCTTTCTTT. Translating it yields CASSPGQRLVTEAFF.

A few counts support this clone. The chain recombines TRBV6-5 with TRBJ2-4; the D gene is possibly TRBD2 (7 bases). CDR1 and CDR2 from the germline V gene are MNHEY and SVGAGI. This CDR3 contains 13 residues. The germline V and J ends were trimmed by 7 bases and 8 bases, with 15 bases remaining between them. The CDR3 spells CASKTGRDDIQYF. The CDR3 DNA reads TGTGCCAGCAAAACAGGGAGGGATGACATTCAGTACTTC.